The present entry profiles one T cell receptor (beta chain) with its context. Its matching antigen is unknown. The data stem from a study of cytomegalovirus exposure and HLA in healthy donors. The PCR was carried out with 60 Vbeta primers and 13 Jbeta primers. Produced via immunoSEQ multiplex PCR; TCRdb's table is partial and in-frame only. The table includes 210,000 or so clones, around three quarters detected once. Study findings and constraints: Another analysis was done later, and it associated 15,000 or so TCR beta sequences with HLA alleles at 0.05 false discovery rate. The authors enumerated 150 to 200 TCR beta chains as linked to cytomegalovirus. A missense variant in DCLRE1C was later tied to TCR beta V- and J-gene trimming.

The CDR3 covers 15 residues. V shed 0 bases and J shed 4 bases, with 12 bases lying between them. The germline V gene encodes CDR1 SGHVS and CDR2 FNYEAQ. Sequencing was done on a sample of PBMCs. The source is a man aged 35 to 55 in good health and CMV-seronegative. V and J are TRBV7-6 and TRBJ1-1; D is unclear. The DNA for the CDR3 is TGTGCCAGCAGCTTAGCGAGGGCAGGAGGCACTGAAGCTTTCTTT. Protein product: CASSLARAGGTEAFF.